Presented here are 20 T cell receptor beta chains from one specimen sequenced in a study of type 1 regulatory T cells. Study-wide results and caveats: Compared with non-type 1 regulatory T cells, type 1 regulatory T cells showed a more restricted TCR repertoire.

What these receptors recognize is not known. TCRdb re-derived calls from the reads in MiXCR, one entry per CDR3 protein. The data show about 71,000 distinct CDR3 sequences, 20% seen once. Sequences were obtained from cultured type 1 regulatory T (Tr1) cells, either the whole culture or a sorted fraction (not recorded which). These receptors originate from a human donor in good health.

The V and J genes are TRBV20-1 and TRBJ2-7, with D hard to call. The CDR3 is 11 residues long. The germline V and J ends were trimmed by 4 bases and 4 bases, with 8 bases remaining between them. Per germline, CDR1 DFQATT and CDR2 SNEGSKA (reference sequence). The CDR3 sequence is CSATFGYEQYF. CDR3 sequence (DNA): TGCAGTGCTACTTTCGGGTACGAGCAGTACTTC.

As regards this clonotype: One junction end disagrees with the germline gene, perhaps due to a read error. The genes are TRBV5-1 and TRBJ1-1; D is possibly TRBD1 (5 bases). This CDR3 has 14 residues. Germline V gene lookup returns CDR1 SGHRS and CDR2 YFSETQ. The CDR3 DNA follows: TGCGCCAGCAGCTTGGGTCCAGGGAACCCTGAAGCTTTCTTT. Translated: CASSLGPGNPEAFF.

The chain recombines TRBV6-5 with TRBJ2-5; 9 bases agree with TRBD1. CDR1 is MNHEY, CDR2 SVGAGI, per germline. V lost 6 bases, J lost 5 bases, and 4 bases stayed unmatched. The CDR3 is 13 amino acids. CDR3 DNA: TGTGCCAGCAGGGGGACAGGGAAGGAGACCCAGTACTTC. Translated: CASRGTGKETQYF.

V gene TRBV27 combines with J gene TRBJ1-4, with TRBD1 identical over 7 bases. Looked up from germline, CDR1 is MNHEY and CDR2 is SMNVEV (reference sequence). V lost 2 bases and J lost 7; bases outside the gene matches: 4. The CDR3 totals 14 residues. CDR3 protein: CASSLQGEGEKLFF. The DNA of the CDR3 is TGTGCCAGCAGTTTACAGGGGGAGGGTGAAAAACTGTTTTTT.

The rearrangement uses TRBV29-1 and TRBJ1-3; TRBD1 aligns across 8 bases. This CDR3 region has 13 residues. Germline V gives CDR1 SQVTM, CDR2 ANQGSEA. V lost 5 bases, J lost 2 bases, and 2 bases stayed unmatched. The CDR3 DNA sequence: TGCAGCGTTCTGGACAGGGCTGGAAACACCATATATTTT. Translated, it gives CSVLDRAGNTIYF.

This clonotype is a singleton in its sample. CDR3 loop: CATSRDPAGVNTEAFF. In nucleotides, the CDR3 is TGTGCCACCAGCAGAGATCCGGCAGGAGTAAACACTGAAGCTTTCTTT. The genes are TRBV15 and TRBJ1-1; D uncertain. CDR3 length: 16 residues. CDR1 and CDR2 (germline): LNHNV, YYDKDF (reference sequence). V was trimmed by 0 bases and J by 2 bases, leaving 13 bases between them.

Turning to this clonotype: At one end the junction does not follow the germline gene, possibly because of a read error. The J gene is TRBJ2-1, the V gene TRBV5-1; D possibly corresponds to TRBD2 (6 bases). From germline, CDR1 is SGHRS and CDR2 YFSETQ. CDR3 length: 13 amino acids. CDR3 region: CVSSSLAYNEQFF. The CDR3 DNA follows: TGCGTCAGCAGCTCCCTAGCGTATAATGAGCAGTTCTTC.

This clonotype was observed at least ten times. The rearrangement uses TRBV28 and TRBJ2-7; no clear D gene. This CDR3 is 14 amino acids long. Per germline, CDR1 MDHEN and CDR2 SYDVKM. Between the trimmed V and J ends, which lost 5 bases and 0 bases, there was a span of 11 bases. For the CDR3, the DNA is TGTGCCAGCAGTCCAACAGCCCCCTCCTACGAGCAGTACTTC. This codes for CASSPTAPSYEQYF.

This clonotype was recorded many times. The V call is TRBV6-1, the J call TRBJ1-6; unclear D gene. Germline V gene data show CDR1 as MNHNS and CDR2 as SASEGT. This CDR3 is 14 amino acids long. The V end lost 2 bases, the J end lost 7 bases, and 9 bases lay between the germline ends. The CDR3 spells CASSEQAANSPLHF. CDR3 nucleotides: TGTGCCAGCAGTGAACAGGCCGCAAATTCACCCCTCCACTTT.

This chain joins TRBV12-3 or TRBV12-4 and TRBJ1-2; D is unresolved. This CDR3 has 13 residues. Trimming took off 1 base at V and 4 bases at J, with 7 bases between the two ends. The CDR3 DNA reads TGTGCCAGCAGTTTAGGGTGGAGCTATGGCTACACCTTC. Translating it yields CASSLGWSYGYTF.

This clonotype was counted a few times. The chain uses TRBV20-1 and TRBJ2-3; 14 bases are shared with TRBD2. The CDR3 runs to 15 residues. V lost 5 bases and J lost 6; bases outside the gene matches: 7. Germline V gene sequence: CDR1 DFQATT, CDR2 SNEGSKA (reference sequence). The CDR3 sequence is CSAQTSGRAGDTQYF. CDR3 sequence (DNA): TGCAGTGCTCAGACTAGCGGGAGGGCCGGCGATACGCAGTATTTT.

This clonotype came up a few times. The V call is TRBV20-1, the J call TRBJ2-1, with a weak D call TRBD1 (6 bases). The CDR3 has 16 amino acids. The germline V gene encodes CDR1 DFQATT and CDR2 SNEGSKA (reference sequence). The germline V and J ends were trimmed by 1 base and 6 bases, with 19 bases remaining between them. For the CDR3, the DNA is TGCAGTGCTAGAGGTGGGGCCAGGGGACCCGGCAATGAGCAGTTCTTC. As protein: CSARGGARGPGNEQFF.

The table lists this clonotype with many counts. This chain joins TRBV10-3 and TRBJ2-3; 9 positions agree with TRBD2. CDR3 size: 14 residues. V lost 4 bases, J lost 1 base, and 0 bases stayed unmatched. Germline assignment: CDR1 ENHRY and CDR2 SYGVKD. CDR3 DNA: TGTGCCATCAGTGGGACTAGCGGCACAGATACGCAGTATTTT. This encodes CAISGTSGTDTQYF.

This clonotype turned up a few times. The chain employs TRBV9 and TRBJ1-2; D is possibly TRBD1 (6 bases). The CDR3 runs to 14 residues. Trimming cost V 0 bases and J 6 bases, with 12 bases left between them. In germline, CDR1 is SGDLS, CDR2 YYNGEE. CDR3 nucleotides: TGTGCCAGCAGCGTAGCTGCGCAGGGGCATGGCTACACCTTC. It codes for CASSVAAQGHGYTF.

This clonotype was seen only once. The chain employs TRBV3-1 and TRBJ2-2; 7 nucleotides line up with TRBD1. The CDR3 extends over 15 amino acids. The V gene's germline CDR1 is LGHDT and CDR2 YNNKEL (reference sequence). The J segment lost 6 bases and the V segment lost 0 bases, leaving 4 bases of the junction unmatched. Here the CDR3 DNA reads TGTGCCAGCAGCCAAGACAACAGGGGCCCCGGGGAGCTGTTTTTT. It yields the protein CASSQDNRGPGELFF.

This clonotype was detected a few times. The gene calls are TRBV29-1 and TRBJ1-2; TRBD1 aligns across 12 bases. Per the germline V gene, CDR1 is SQVTM and CDR2 is ANQGSEA. V gave up 6 bases and J gave up 5 bases; unmatched junction bases: 4. CDR3 size: 13 residues. Written as DNA, the CDR3 is TGCAGCGTGGGGGACAGGGGGCTGTATGGCTACACCTTC. Translating gives CSVGDRGLYGYTF.

This clonotype was seen more than once but under ten times. This sequence joins TRBV3-1 and TRBJ2-3; 10 nucleotides line up with TRBD2. Per the germline V gene, CDR1 is LGHDT and CDR2 is YNNKEL (reference sequence). The CDR3 runs to 15 residues. Trimming at V came to 4 bases and at J to 0 bases, leaving 1 base not matched to a gene. In nucleotides, the CDR3 is TGTGCCAGCAGCCCGACTAGCGGGAGCACAGATACGCAGTATTTT. It codes for CASSPTSGSTDTQYF.

About this clonotype: It may be a read error: a sequence one base away is much more abundant. This chain uses TRBV5-1 with TRBJ1-6; D gene uncertain. Deletions cut 0 bases from V and 5 bases from J, with 12 bases between. The CDR3 is 16 amino acids. Per germline, CDR1 SGHRS and CDR2 YFSETQ. The CDR3 protein is CASSLESNLHNSPLHF. As DNA, the CDR3 is TGCGCCAGCAGCTTGGAATCCAATCTCCATAATTCACCCCTCCACTTT.

This clonotype was recorded at least ten times. The chain has TRBV5-1 and TRBJ2-1, with D uncertain. The CDR3 is 12 amino acids. Trimming took off 4 bases at V and 4 bases at J, with 6 bases between the two ends. Per the germline V gene, CDR1 is SGHRS and CDR2 is YFSETQ. Written as DNA, the CDR3 is TGCGCCAGCAGCAGCCGATACAATGAGCAGTTCTTC. It specifies CASSSRYNEQFF.

This chain joins TRBV6-5 and TRBJ2-7; maybe TRBD2 (6 bases). The CDR3 is made up of 14 amino acids. Germline values: CDR1 MNHEY, CDR2 SVGAGI. Trimming shortened V by 4 bases and J by 5 bases, and 15 bases separated the two germline ends. This CDR3 reads CASSLPGSTHEQYF. The CDR3 region has the DNA TGTGCCAGCAGTTTGCCCGGGAGCACCCACGAGCAGTACTTC.